Listed below are T cell receptor beta chains from one sample, sequenced in a study of TIL therapy for anti-PD-1-resistant metastatic lung cancer. Repertoires were generated with immunoSEQ multiplex PCR, while TCRdb's copy carries only in-frame clones and drops some. The table has about 57,000 clones, roughly 85% seen once. The input for sequencing was blood, taken at baseline. These receptors were obtained from a woman between 25 and 85 years old with non-small cell lung cancer. Each CDR3 is given with its conserved first and last residue. The D gene is left open where the match is weak. Clone size, where shown, is once, few, many, or a class for clones that have expanded.

clone_size	d_call	v_call	j_call	cdr3_nt	cdr3_aa
-	-	TRBV30	TRBJ2-7	TGTGCCGGGGGCCTGAGCTCCTACGAGCAGTACTTC	CAGGLSSYEQYF
-	TRBD2	TRBV4-2	TRBJ2-1	TGTGCCAGCAGCCAAGGACTAGCGGGGGGCTCCTACAATGAGCAGTTCTTC	CASSQGLAGGSYNEQFF
-	TRBD1	TRBV9	TRBJ2-3	TGTGCCAGCAGCGTAAGGAAGGGGGCAGTGGATACGCAGTATTTT	CASSVRKGAVDTQYF
-	TRBD1	TRBV2	TRBJ1-1	TGTGCCAGCAGCCTATCGACAGGGGGCGCCGTCACTGAAGCTTTCTTT	CASSLSTGGAVTEAFF
-	-	TRBV6-5	TRBJ1-1	TGTGCCAGCAGTTACCGGGCACGGATAAACACTGAAGCTTTCTTT	CASSYRARINTEAFF
-	TRBD2	TRBV6-4	TRBJ2-1	TGTGCCAGCAGACCCACCCAGCGGGGGGGTTACAATGAGCAGTTCTTC	CASRPTQRGGYNEQFF
few	-	TRBV18	TRBJ1-1	TGTGCCAGCTCACCACCATCGACGGGTTGGGCTTTCTTT	CASSPPSTGWAFF
-	TRBD1	TRBV19	TRBJ1-1	TGTGCCAGTAGTTTAGATGGACAGGGGAACACTGAAGCTTTCTTT	CASSLDGQGNTEAFF
few	-	TRBV5-1	TRBJ1-1	TGCGCCAGCAGCTTGGGAGGGGCCGAGGGCACTGAAGCTTTCTTT	CASSLGGAEGTEAFF
-	-	TRBV19	TRBJ1-4	TGTGCCAGTAGCCATCAAAGCGGACTAAATGAAAAACTGTTTTTT	CASSHQSGLNEKLFF
once	-	TRBV6-6	TRBJ2-5	TGTGCCACCTCGAGGGAAGAGACCCAGTACTTC	CATSREETQYF
-	TRBD1	TRBV5-8	TRBJ2-1	TGTGCCAGCACCCCTGGACAGGGGGCTTACAATGAGCAGTTCTTC	CASTPGQGAYNEQFF
-	-	TRBV30	TRBJ1-6	TGTGCCTGGGGATGGATAGGAGACTCACTCTCCTATAATTCACCCCTCCACTTT	CAWGWIGDSLSYNSPLHF
-	TRBD2	TRBV7-6	TRBJ2-1	TGTGCCAGCAGCCCCGGGACTAGCTTCTACAATGAGCAGTTCTTC	CASSPGTSFYNEQFF
-	TRBD2	TRBV4-2	TRBJ2-1	TGTGCCAGCAGCCAAGGTAGCGGGAGCTCCTACAATGAGCAGTTCTTC	CASSQGSGSSYNEQFF
-	-	TRBV9	TRBJ1-1	TGTGCCAGCAGCGCCCGCCTGTCTGAGATTGAAGCTTTCTTT	CASSARLSEIEAFF
-	-	TRBV7-9	TRBJ1-6	TGTGCCAGCAGCCGCGACAGTTCCAATTCACCCCTCCACTTT	CASSRDSSNSPLHF
-	TRBD1	TRBV28	TRBJ1-5	TGTGCCAGCAGTTCCTCACAGGGGGGAAGTCAGCCCCAGCATTTT	CASSSSQGGSQPQHF
-	-	TRBV7-2	TRBJ2-3	TGTGCCAGCAGCTTAGAAGGTAGGGGCGGCACAGATACGCAGTATTTT	CASSLEGRGGTDTQYF
-	-	TRBV5-1	TRBJ1-6	TGCGCCAGCAGCGCCCGGGCTCGGATTCAGGGCAGAGATTCACCCCTCCACTTT	CASSARARIQGRDSPLHF
-	TRBD1	TRBV11-2	TRBJ2-6	TGTGCCAGCAGCTTGGCGAGGGGGCTTGGGGCCAACGTCCTGACTTTC	CASSLARGLGANVLTF
once	-	TRBV5-1	TRBJ1-2	TGCGCCAGCAGCTTGGGGTATGAGATTAACTATGGCTACACCTTC	CASSLGYEINYGYTF
-	-	TRBV19	TRBJ2-1	TGTGCCAGTAGTTCCTTTAGAGAGAATGAGCAGTTCTTC	CASSSFRENEQFF
-	-	TRBV4-2	TRBJ2-1	TGTGCCAGCACCACCGGCCCCGGGGAGAATGAGCAGTTCTTC	CASTTGPGENEQFF
-	-	TRBV2	TRBJ2-1	TGTGCCAGCGAGCCAGGCCGAGTCCATGAGCAGTTCTTC	CASEPGRVHEQFF
-	TRBD2	TRBV29-1	TRBJ2-3	TGCAGCGTTATAGGGCGGGGGGCCACAGATACGCAGTATTTT	CSVIGRGATDTQYF
-	-	TRBV23-1	TRBJ2-3	TGCGCCAGCAGGGATGGCTCCACAGATACGCAGTATTTT	CASRDGSTDTQYF
-	-	TRBV5-8	TRBJ2-3	TGTGCCAGCAGCTTGGGAGGGCTCAGCACAGATACGCAGTATTTT	CASSLGGLSTDTQYF
-	TRBD1	TRBV28	TRBJ1-2	TGTGCCAGCAGGGTGACAGGGGGCGGAAGGGGAAGGGTTGGCTACACCTTC	CASRVTGGGRGRVGYTF
-	-	TRBV7-8	TRBJ1-4	TGTGCCAGCAGACGGAACGACAGAACTAATGAAAAACTGTTTTTT	CASRRNDRTNEKLFF
-	TRBD1	TRBV28	TRBJ1-1	TGTGCCAGCAGCCGAATCCGGGACAGAATTGAAGCTTTCTTT	CASSRIRDRIEAFF
once	TRBD1	TRBV5-1	TRBJ1-1	TGCGCCAGCAGCTCGGGACAGGGGACTGAAGCTTTCTTT	CASSSGQGTEAFF
-	-	TRBV5-1	TRBJ2-7	TGCGCCAGCAGCTTCAGGGTCGGTAGCGGCTACGAGCAGTACTTC	CASSFRVGSGYEQYF
-	-	TRBV9	TRBJ2-7	TGTGCCAGCAGCGTAGGGTTACAGGGAAACGAGCAGTACTTC	CASSVGLQGNEQYF